The entry below gives a single T cell receptor (beta chain) sequence along with its context. The germline V gene encodes CDR1 MDHEN and CDR2 SYDVKM. The CDR3 contains 16 residues. The J segment lost 2 bases and the V segment lost 8 bases, leaving 14 bases of the junction unmatched. This entry belongs to a study of blood T cells in healthy people across ages. As for the study in general: For every two T cells, template switching captured about one barcoded beta molecule.

For the second PCR, which ran for about 6 to 11 cycles, a sample-barcoded 5' primer and a J-beta primer mix were used. TCRdb recomputed calls from the 5' RACE reads with MiXCR, one row per CDR3 protein. The sample contains more than 900,000 distinct CDR3 sequences, approximately 26% of which appear only once. The sample was also linked to a second study, of T cells of mothers and their children.

This chain joins TRBV28 and TRBJ2-5; TRBD1 matches at 7 bases. Sample: blood. The TCR was taken from a girl aged 2 to 9 in good health. The CDR3 DNA follows: TGTGCCAGCTCCGTGGACAGGACAAGCGCACAAGAGACCCAGTACTTC. Translation: CASSVDRTSAQETQYF.